A single sample gave rise to the 18 T cell receptor beta chains below, sequenced in a study of patients and donors after allogeneic stem cell transplantation. Using its own MiXCR run on the RT-PCR reads, TCRdb lists one record per CDR3 protein. The data hold 550 to 700 distinct CDR3 sequences, with around 2.5% observed a single time. The sequenced sample was blood, either unsorted or a sorted T cell fraction (not recorded which). These receptors originate from a human donor who was either an allogeneic HSCT recipient or a stem cell or donor lymphocyte infusion donor (not recorded which). It is not recorded whose cells these are; they may come from a transplant donor.

This clonotype is classed as medium-sized (0.01 to 0.1%). This chain joins TRBV7-9 and TRBJ1-1; maybe TRBD1 (5 bases). The CDR3 contains 16 residues. CDR1 and CDR2 from the germline V gene are SEHNR and FQNEAQ (reference sequence). V lost 5 bases and J 0 bases, leaving 16 bases between the germline ends. As DNA, the CDR3 is TGTGCCAGCAGCGAGCCGCTGGGGGGGATGAACACTGAAGCTTTCTTT. Encoded protein: CASSEPLGGMNTEAFF. Full variable domain (remainder filled in from reference TRBV7-9 and TRBJ1-1): DTGVSQNPRHKITKRGQNVTFRCDPISEHNRLYWYRQTLGQGPEFLTYFQNEAQLEKSRLLSDRFSAERPKGSFSTLEIQRTEQGDSAMYLCASSEPLGGMNTEAFFGQGTRLTVV.

This clonotype is large within its sample. The chain is built from TRBV9 and TRBJ2-1; 9 bases match TRBD2. Per the germline V gene, CDR1 is SGDLS and CDR2 is YYNGEE. V shed 2 bases, J shed 8 bases, and the junction held 14 bases outside the gene matches. The CDR3 is 17 amino acids. For the CDR3, the DNA is TGTGCCAGCAGCGTCGCCGGGACTAGCTTAGAGCGCGATGAGCAGTTCTTC. Its protein is CASSVAGTSLERDEQFF.

This clonotype is large by share. The chain carries TRBV7-9 and TRBJ2-1; weak D call: TRBD1 (5 bases). CDR1 and CDR2 (germline): SEHNR, FQNEAQ (reference sequence). This CDR3 has 13 residues. The V end lost 6 bases, the J end lost 4 bases, and 10 bases lay between the germline ends. The CDR3, as DNA: TGTGCCAGCAGTTACGACAGTTACAATGAGCAGTTCTTC. It yields the protein CASSYDSYNEQFF.

The rearrangement uses TRBV29-1 and TRBJ1-1; D call uncertain. With 7 bases removed from V and 4 bases from J, the gap between germline ends came to 10 bases. Germline lookup yields CDR1 SQVTM and CDR2 ANQGSEA. The CDR3 has 11 amino acids. CDR3 in DNA: TGCAGCGAGAGGACGAGCACTGAAGCTTTCTTT. It encodes CSERTSTEAFF.

This clonotype was observed a few times. The V call is TRBV5-6, the J call TRBJ2-7, with TRBD1 identical over 7 bases. The CDR3 is made up of 14 amino acids. The J segment lost 4 bases and the V segment lost 4 bases, leaving 8 bases of the junction unmatched. From germline, CDR1 is SGHDT and CDR2 YYEEEE. CDR3 sequence reads: CASSEGQPSYEQYF. CDR3 coding DNA: TGTGCCAGCAGCGAGGGACAGCCTTCTTACGAGCAGTACTTC.

Judged by abundance, this clonotype is large. The chain recombines TRBV5-8 with TRBJ2-6; D not resolved. V was trimmed by 0 bases and J by 1 base, leaving 5 bases between them. CDR1 SGHTS and CDR2 YDEGEE come from the germline V gene. This CDR3 is 15 amino acids long. The chain's CDR3 is CASSLGGSGANVLTF. The CDR3 nucleotides are TGTGCCAGCAGCTTGGGTGGTTCTGGGGCCAACGTCCTGACTTTC.

This clonotype is labeled medium-sized (0.01 to 0.1%). The chain employs TRBV7-2 and TRBJ2-3; 8 bases are shared with TRBD1. Germline V gives CDR1 SGHTA, CDR2 FQGNSA. With V trimmed by 5 bases and J by 4 bases, 5 bases remained unmatched. This CDR3 contains 14 residues. DNA for the CDR3: TGTGCCAGCAGCCTGGTACAGGGGGCAGATACGCAGTATTTT. This sequence encodes CASSLVQGADTQYF.

By sample fraction, this clonotype is large (0.1 to 1%). The rearrangement uses TRBV12-3 or TRBV12-4 and TRBJ2-2; no firm D call. The germline V and J ends were trimmed by 6 bases and 7 bases, with 12 bases remaining between them. The CDR3 has 13 amino acids. CDR3 sequence: CASRPSRVGELFF. CDR3 nucleotides: TGTGCCAGCAGACCCAGCAGAGTCGGGGAGCTGTTTTTT.

V and J are TRBV7-9 and TRBJ2-7, with D unresolved. This CDR3 has 12 residues. Germline values: CDR1 SEHNR, CDR2 FQNEAQ (reference sequence). V was trimmed by 5 bases and J by 4 bases, leaving 9 bases between them. The CDR3 is CASSRDGYEQYF. For the CDR3, the DNA is TGTGCCAGCAGCCGTGATGGATACGAGCAGTACTTC.

The chain combines TRBV27 with TRBJ2-2; 7 positions match TRBD1. In germline, CDR1 is MNHEY, CDR2 SMNVEV (reference sequence). V trimming: 6 bases; J trimming: 7 bases; junction bases outside the gene matches: 8. The CDR3 runs 14 residues. The CDR3 protein is CASSDRVRSGELFF. CDR3 coding DNA: TGTGCCAGCAGCGACAGGGTCCGAAGCGGGGAGCTGTTTTTT.

Sample share makes this clonotype large. The V and J genes are TRBV20-1 and TRBJ2-1; no firm D call. This CDR3 contains 15 residues. With 3 bases removed from V and 2 bases from J, the gap between germline ends came to 14 bases. The germline gives CDR1 DFQATT, CDR2 SNEGSKA (reference sequence). The CDR3: CSARSDSKPYNEQFF. The DNA for the CDR3 is TGCAGTGCTAGGAGCGACTCTAAACCCTACAATGAGCAGTTCTTC.

Relative to its sample, this clonotype is medium-sized. This chain's CDR3 is CASSWGWTENTDTQYF. In DNA, the CDR3 is TGTGCCAGCAGCTGGGGTTGGACGGAAAACACAGATACGCAGTATTTT. The rearrangement joins TRBV5-5 to TRBJ2-3; unclear D gene. CDR3 length: 16 amino acids. Trimming took 3 bases from V and 2 from J, leaving 16 bases between them. Germline-derived CDR1 and CDR2 are SGHKS and YYEKEE (reference sequence). Combining the CDR3 with reference TRBV5-5 and TRBJ2-3 gives the whole variable domain DAGVTQSPTHLIKTRGQQVTLRCSPISGHKSVSWYQQVLGQGPQFIFQYYEKEERGRGNFPDRFSARQFPNYSSELNVNALLLGDSALYLCASSWGWTENTDTQYFGPGTRLTVL.

This clonotype is categorized as large (0.1 to 1%). The chain has TRBV5-6 and TRBJ2-1; D call uncertain. V was trimmed by 2 bases and J by 3 bases, leaving 12 bases between them. The CDR3 runs to 15 residues. Germline CDR1 reads SGHDT; CDR2 reads YYEEEE. As DNA, the CDR3 is TGTGCCAGCAGCTTTTCGGCTGCCCTCTACAATGAGCAGTTCTTC. This gives the protein CASSFSAALYNEQFF.

By share of the sample, this clonotype is medium-sized (0.01 to 0.1%). The chain has TRBV27 and TRBJ2-7, with 10 bases identical to TRBD2. The CDR3 sequence is 13 residues long. CDR1 and CDR2 from the germline V gene are MNHEY and SMNVEV (reference sequence). V trimming: 11 bases; J trimming: 5 bases; junction bases outside the gene matches: 9. The CDR3 reads CAVAGTSEDEQYF. The CDR3 DNA reads TGTGCCGTTGCGGGGACTAGCGAAGACGAGCAGTACTTC.

By frequency in the sample, this clonotype is large. This sequence joins TRBV4-1 and TRBJ2-1; D not certain. V was pared by 5 bases and J by 4 bases, with 12 bases between. Germline V gives CDR1 MGHRA, CDR2 YSYEKL. The CDR3 is 14 residues long. The CDR3, as DNA: TGCGCCAGCAGCGACGACCCCCAGTACAATGAGCAGTTCTTC. Its protein product is CASSDDPQYNEQFF.

By share of the sample, this clonotype is medium-sized. The chain couples TRBV7-8 to TRBJ1-5; no definite D call. Germline V gene sequence: CDR1 SGHVS, CDR2 FQNEAQ. The CDR3 length is 15 residues. Trimming removed 2 bases from V and 8 bases from J, with 16 bases in between. The CDR3 nucleotides are TGTGCCAGCAGCTTACCAGCCGGGTCGAGGGAGCCCCAGCATTTT. Its translation is CASSLPAGSREPQHF.

By proportion, this clonotype is large (0.1 to 1%). The V call is TRBV28, the J call TRBJ2-2, with 9 bases lining up with TRBD2. The J segment lost 4 bases and the V segment lost 11 bases, leaving 8 bases of the junction unmatched. This CDR3 comprises 14 residues. Germline assignment: CDR1 MDHEN and CDR2 SYDVKM. CDR3 amino acids: CAGARTSATGELFF. In DNA, the CDR3 is TGTGCCGGAGCCCGGACTAGCGCCACCGGGGAGCTGTTTTTT.

Sample share makes this clonotype medium-sized (0.01 to 0.1%). One end of the junction varies from germline; a read error may be responsible. The chain couples TRBV2 to TRBJ2-3; 7 bases fit TRBD2. The CDR3 is made up of 15 amino acids. Germline V gene sequence: CDR1 SNHLY, CDR2 FYNNEI. CDR3 residues: CASREGLADTDTQYF. CDR3 in DNA: TGTGCCAGCAGGGAAGGGCTAGCGGACACAGATACGCAGTATTTT. The full variable domain, completed using reference TRBV2 and TRBJ2-3, is EPEVTQTPSHQVTQMGQEVILRCVPISNHLYFYWYRQILGQKVEFLVSFYNNEISEKSEIFDDQFSVERPDGSNFTLKIRSTKLEDSAMYFCASREGLADTDTQYFGPGTRLTVL.